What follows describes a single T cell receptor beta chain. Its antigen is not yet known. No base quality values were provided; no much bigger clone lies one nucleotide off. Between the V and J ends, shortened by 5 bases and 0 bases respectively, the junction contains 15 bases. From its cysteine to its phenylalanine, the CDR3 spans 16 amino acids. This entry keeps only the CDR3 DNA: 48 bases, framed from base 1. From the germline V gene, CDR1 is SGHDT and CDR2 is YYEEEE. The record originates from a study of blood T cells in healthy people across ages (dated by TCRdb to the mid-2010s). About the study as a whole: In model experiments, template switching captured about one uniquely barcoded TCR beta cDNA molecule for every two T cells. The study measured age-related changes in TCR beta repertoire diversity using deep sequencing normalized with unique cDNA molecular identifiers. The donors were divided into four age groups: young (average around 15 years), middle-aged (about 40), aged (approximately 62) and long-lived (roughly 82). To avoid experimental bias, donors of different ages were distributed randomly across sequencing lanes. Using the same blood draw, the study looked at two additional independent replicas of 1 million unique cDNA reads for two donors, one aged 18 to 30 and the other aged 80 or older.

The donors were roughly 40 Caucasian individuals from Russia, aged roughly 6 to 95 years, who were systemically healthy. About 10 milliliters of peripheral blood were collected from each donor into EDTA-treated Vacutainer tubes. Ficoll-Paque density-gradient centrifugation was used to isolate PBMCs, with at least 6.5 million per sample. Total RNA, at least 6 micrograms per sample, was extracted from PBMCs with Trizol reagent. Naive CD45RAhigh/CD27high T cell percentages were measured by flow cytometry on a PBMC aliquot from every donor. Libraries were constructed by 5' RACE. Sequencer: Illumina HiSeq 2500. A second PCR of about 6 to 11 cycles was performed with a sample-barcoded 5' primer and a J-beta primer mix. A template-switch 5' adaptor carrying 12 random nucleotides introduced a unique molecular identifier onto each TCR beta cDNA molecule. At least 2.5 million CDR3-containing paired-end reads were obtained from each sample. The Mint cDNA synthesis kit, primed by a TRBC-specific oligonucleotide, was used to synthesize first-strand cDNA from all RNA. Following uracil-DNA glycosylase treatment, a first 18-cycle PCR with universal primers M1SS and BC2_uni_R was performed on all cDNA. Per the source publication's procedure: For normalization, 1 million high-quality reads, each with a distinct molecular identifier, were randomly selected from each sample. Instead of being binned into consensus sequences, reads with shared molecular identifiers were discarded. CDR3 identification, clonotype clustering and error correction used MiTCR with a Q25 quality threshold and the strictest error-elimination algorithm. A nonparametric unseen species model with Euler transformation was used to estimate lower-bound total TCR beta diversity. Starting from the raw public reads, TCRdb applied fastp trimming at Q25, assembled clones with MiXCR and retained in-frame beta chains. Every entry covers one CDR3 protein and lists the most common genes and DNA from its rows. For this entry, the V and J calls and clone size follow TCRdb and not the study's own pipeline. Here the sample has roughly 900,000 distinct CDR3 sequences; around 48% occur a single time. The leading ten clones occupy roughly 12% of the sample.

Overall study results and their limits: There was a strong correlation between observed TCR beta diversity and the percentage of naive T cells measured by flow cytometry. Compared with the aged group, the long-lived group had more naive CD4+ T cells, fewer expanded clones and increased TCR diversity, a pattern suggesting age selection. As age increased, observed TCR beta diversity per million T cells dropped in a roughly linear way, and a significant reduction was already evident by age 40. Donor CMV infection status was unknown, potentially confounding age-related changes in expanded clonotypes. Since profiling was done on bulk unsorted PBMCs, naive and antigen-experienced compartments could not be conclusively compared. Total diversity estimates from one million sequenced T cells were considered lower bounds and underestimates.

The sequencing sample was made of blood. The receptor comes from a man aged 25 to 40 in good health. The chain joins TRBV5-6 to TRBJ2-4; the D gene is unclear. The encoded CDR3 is CASRNTGRLAKNIQYF. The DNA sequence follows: TGTGCCAGCAGAAATACGGGCAGATTAGCCAAAAACATTCAGTACTTC.